This TCR beta chain came from a study of shared clonotypes between healthy human individuals. Original analysis: Filtering differed, since immunoSEQ gave only junction sequences and no quality scores. Repertoires were generated with immunoSEQ multiplex PCR, while TCRdb's copy carries only in-frame clones and drops some. The V and J calls and clone size come from that table; D and trimming were worked out from the DNA. The table records 450,000 to 600,000 clones, 79% of them present only once. The CDR3 is 15 residues long. Trimming at V came to 4 bases and at J to 2 bases, leaving 0 bases not matched to a gene. Germline V lookup: CDR1 SNHLY, CDR2 FYNNEI. Healthy HIV-negative adults with no recent acute infections or vaccinations were recruited as donors.

V and J are TRBV2 and TRBJ2-6; 9 bases line up with TRBD2. The sequence was obtained from a woman between 35 and 50 years old in good health. Some clones in this sample may be carry-over from other donors' samples. Sequencing was done on a sample of PBMCs. The CDR3: CASSGLAAGANVLTF. CDR3 DNA: TGTGCCAGCAGTGGACTAGCGGCTGGGGCCAACGTCCTGACTTTC.